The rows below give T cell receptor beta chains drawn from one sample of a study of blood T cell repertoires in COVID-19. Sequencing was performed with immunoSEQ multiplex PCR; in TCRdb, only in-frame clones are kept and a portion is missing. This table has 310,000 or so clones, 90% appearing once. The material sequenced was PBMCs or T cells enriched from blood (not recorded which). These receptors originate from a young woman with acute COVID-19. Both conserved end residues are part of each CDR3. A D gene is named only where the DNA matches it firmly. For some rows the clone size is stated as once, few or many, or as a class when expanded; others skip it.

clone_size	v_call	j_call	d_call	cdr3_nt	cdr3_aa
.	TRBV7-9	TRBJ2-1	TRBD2	TGTGCCAGCAGCTTTGTGGGACTAGCCGACCCACGAGAGCAGTTCTTC	CASSFVGLADPREQFF
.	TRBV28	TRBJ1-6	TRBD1	TGTGCCAGCAGTTTCGGGGACAGTAAGGTCCGGGGAAGGGGTTCACCCCTCCACTTT	CASSFGDSKVRGRGSPLHF
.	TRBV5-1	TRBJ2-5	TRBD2	TGCGCCAGCAGCGGACTAGCGGGATTGGAGACCCAGTACTTC	CASSGLAGLETQYF
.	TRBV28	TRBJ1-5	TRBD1	TGTGCCAGCAGTTCGACAGGGAAGAATCAGCCCCAGCATTTT	CASSSTGKNQPQHF
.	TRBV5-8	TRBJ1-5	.	TGTGCCAGCAGTTACAGCGGGACCTGGGGTCAGCCCCAGCATTTT	CASSYSGTWGQPQHF
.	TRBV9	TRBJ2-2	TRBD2	TGTGCCAGCAGCGTAAGACTAGCGGGAAACACCGGGGAGCTGTTTTTT	CASSVRLAGNTGELFF
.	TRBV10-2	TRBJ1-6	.	TGCGCCAGCGCTAATAATTCACCCCTCCACTTT	CASANNSPLHF
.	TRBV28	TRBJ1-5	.	TGTGCCAGCAGCCCCCCTGGCAGGGGCAATCAGCCCCAGCATTTT	CASSPPGRGNQPQHF
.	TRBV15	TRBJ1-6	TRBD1	TGTGCCACCAGCAGGACAGGGAGCTCCTATAATTCACCCCTCCACTTT	CATSRTGSSYNSPLHF
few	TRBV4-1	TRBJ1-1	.	TGCGCCAGCAGCCAAGCCCGGGGGTACACTGAAGCTTTCTTT	CASSQARGYTEAFF
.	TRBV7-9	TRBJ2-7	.	TGTGCCAGCAGCCTGACGGCCGACACGCAGTACTTC	CASSLTADTQYF
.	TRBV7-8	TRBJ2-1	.	TGTGCCAGCAGCTTAGCCGCCAGGAACCCTATGCAGTTCTTC	CASSLAARNPMQFF
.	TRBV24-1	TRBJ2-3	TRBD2	TGTGCCACCAGTCCCTCATCCGGGACTAGCGGGAGTCTAGCAGATACGCAGTATTTT	CATSPSSGTSGSLADTQYF
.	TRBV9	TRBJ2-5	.	TGTGCCAGCAGCCTTACAGGACCTAAAGAGACCCAGTACTTC	CASSLTGPKETQYF
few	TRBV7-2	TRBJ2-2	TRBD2	TGTGCCAGCAGCTTAGAGCTAGCGGGAGTGGGCACCGGGGAGCTGTTTTTT	CASSLELAGVGTGELFF
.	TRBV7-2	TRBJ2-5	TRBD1	TGTGCCAGCAGCTCCAGACAGGGATCAGAGACCCAGTACTTC	CASSSRQGSETQYF
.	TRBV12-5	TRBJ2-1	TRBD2	TGTGCTAGTGGTCCCGGGACTAGCGGGAGGGCCGGGTCCTACAATGAGCAGTTCTTC	CASGPGTSGRAGSYNEQFF
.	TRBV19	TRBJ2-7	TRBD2	TGTGCCAGTAGTATAGGACTAGCGGGGTACGAGCAGTACTTC	CASSIGLAGYEQYF
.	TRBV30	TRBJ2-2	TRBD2	TGTGCCTGGACCCTTCCCTGGCTAGCGGACACCGGGGAGCTGTTTTTT	CAWTLPWLADTGELFF
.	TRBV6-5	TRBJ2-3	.	TGTGCCAGCAGGGCGGGACTCAGCACAGATACGCAGTATTTT	CASRAGLSTDTQYF
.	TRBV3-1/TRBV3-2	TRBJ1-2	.	TGTGCCAGCAGCCGCGAACCCACTTTATTCCACACCTTC	CASSREPTLFHTF
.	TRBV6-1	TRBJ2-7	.	TGTGCCAGCAGTGAATCTTGGGCTAAAGCAGGCGAGCAGTACTTC	CASSESWAKAGEQYF
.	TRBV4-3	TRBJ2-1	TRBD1	TGCGCCAGCAGCCAAGGCACAGGGGTTTACAATGAGCAGTTCTTC	CASSQGTGVYNEQFF
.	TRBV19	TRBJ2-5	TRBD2	TGTGCCACCCGCCGACGGGAGGGAAGGGAGACCCAGTACTTC	CATRRREGRETQYF
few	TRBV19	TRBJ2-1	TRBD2	TGTGCCAGTAAGTCGCTAGCGGGAGGGCCAAACTACAATGAGCAGTTCTTC	CASKSLAGGPNYNEQFF
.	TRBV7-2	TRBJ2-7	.	TGTGCCAGCAGCTTATCGCCAGATACCTACGAGCAGTACTTC	CASSLSPDTYEQYF
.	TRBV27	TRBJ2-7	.	TGTGCCAGCGGCAGGGCCCCCTACGAGCAGTACTTC	CASGRAPYEQYF
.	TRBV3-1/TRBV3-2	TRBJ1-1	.	TGTGCCAGCAGCCAACTGACAGCGAACACTGAAGCTTTCTTT	CASSQLTANTEAFF
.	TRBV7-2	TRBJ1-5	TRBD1	TGTGCCAGCAGTAACTGGGACAGCCCGACGCCCCAGCATTTT	CASSNWDSPTPQHF